This T cell receptor beta chain was documented in a study of T cells in Graves' hyperthyroidism and ophthalmopathy. General study findings and limits: Blood also held most thyroid clonotypes expanded beyond 0.001.

This clonotype came up many times. What it recognizes is unknown. Amplification of TCR beta CDR3 regions was performed using RNA transcripts as template. An initial round of RT-PCR targeting the TCR CDR3 relied on the HTBI primer set. TCRdb fed the multiplex PCR reads into MiXCR, producing one record per CDR3 protein. The data hold a few hundred thousand distinct CDR3 sequences, with approximately 14% observed a single time. Exclusion followed for patients with uncontrolled infection, other autoimmune disease, pregnancy or lactation. Extraction of PBMCs used 10 ml of fresh peripheral blood. Germline-derived CDR1 and CDR2 are SGHRS and YFSETQ. V was shortened by 4 bases and J by 2 bases, with 15 bases between the two germline ends. This CDR3 is built from 15 residues.

The sequence was collected from a woman aged 50 to 60 with Graves' hyperthyroidism that later progressed to Graves' ophthalmopathy. This sequence joins TRBV5-1 and TRBJ1-2, with D possibly matching TRBD1 (5 bases). Sequenced sample: blood. This chain's CDR3 is CASSPAEGPNYGYTF. The CDR3 DNA follows: TGCGCCAGCAGCCCCGCCGAGGGACCGAACTATGGCTACACCTTC. The full variable domain, with the rest looked up from reference TRBV5-1 and TRBJ1-2, is KAGVTQTPRYLIKTRGQQVTLSCSPISGHRSVSWYQQTPGQGLQFLFEYFSETQRNKGNFPGRFSGRQFSNSRSEMNVSTLELGDSALYLCASSPAEGPNYGYTFGSGTRLTVV.